These 27 T cell receptor beta chains came from one sample sequenced in a study of blood T cell repertoires in COVID-19 (dated by TCRdb to the early 2020s). Library preparation employed the immunoSEQ multiplex PCR assay. Sourced from immuneACCESS, this table was stored by TCRdb with only in-frame sequences that have V and J called. A share of the clones is absent; for the studies checked, an unresolved V gene accounts for under half, and the remainder has no known explanation. For this sample there are 150,000 or so clones; about 80% appear just once. Less than 20% of the sample belongs to the ten largest clones. Source material: peripheral blood. The receptors come from a woman aged 80 or older with acute or convalescent COVID-19.

This clone has only a few counts. CDR3 residues: CASSPGLTGAEAFF. DNA of the CDR3: TGTGCCAGCAGTCCTGGCCTTACAGGGGCCGAAGCTTTCTTT. The chain combines TRBV28 with TRBJ1-1; 7 bases are shared with TRBD1. CDR1 MDHEN and CDR2 SYDVKM come from the germline V gene. The length of the CDR3 is 14 residues. Losses at the gene ends were 5 bases for V and 8 bases for J; bases not matched to a gene: 11.

The gene calls are TRBV5-1 and TRBJ1-4; no clear D gene. Germline V lookup: CDR1 SGHRS, CDR2 YFSETQ. CDR3 length equals 15 residues. The ends were cut back, 1 base at V and 0 bases at J, with 7 bases in the middle. CDR3 region: CASSLLGATNEKLFF. Written as DNA, the CDR3 is TGCGCCAGCAGCTTGCTCGGTGCAACTAATGAAAAACTGTTTTTT.

This clone occurred once. The chain uses TRBV29-1 and TRBJ2-1; 9 nucleotides line up with TRBD2. V lost 7 bases and J lost 2; bases outside the gene matches: 6. The CDR3 consists of 14 residues. CDR1 and CDR2 (germline): SQVTM, ANQGSEA. The CDR3 loop is CSAGTSGPYNEQFF. The CDR3 bases are TGCAGCGCAGGCACTAGCGGGCCCTACAATGAGCAGTTCTTC.

V is TRBV19 and J is TRBJ1-5; D gene uncertain. This CDR3 is built from 16 residues. Per germline, CDR1 LNHDA and CDR2 SQIVND (reference sequence). Trimming left V 2 bases short and J 3 bases short, with 14 bases between. CDR3 protein: CASSILPGKFNQPQHF. For the CDR3, the DNA is TGTGCCAGTAGTATACTCCCAGGAAAGTTCAATCAGCCCCAGCATTTT.

This chain links TRBV2 with TRBJ2-1; D is perhaps TRBD2 (5 bases). This CDR3 contains 12 residues. Per the germline V gene, CDR1 is SNHLY and CDR2 is FYNNEI. Between the trimmed V and J ends, which lost 8 bases and 12 bases, there was a span of 17 bases. The CDR3 nucleotides read TGTGCCAGCCGGGGAGCTCCCTTGCTGCAGTTCTTC. Its translation is CASRGAPLLQFF.

J is TRBJ2-5 and V is TRBV5-6; a weak D match, TRBD1 (5 bases). The CDR3 extends over 14 amino acids. V was cut by 2 bases and J by 4 bases, with 12 bases left in between. Germline CDR1 SGHDT, CDR2 YYEEEE. The DNA for the CDR3 is TGTGCCAGCAGCTTTTGGACAAGGGCAGAGACCCAGTACTTC. Its translation: CASSFWTRAETQYF.

The V and J genes are TRBV28 and TRBJ2-5; 10 positions agree with TRBD2. This CDR3 has 16 amino acids. Trimming took 3 bases from V and 6 from J; bases not matched to a gene: 10. Germline V gives CDR1 MDHEN, CDR2 SYDVKM. The CDR3: CASSFEGLASRKTQYF. The CDR3 nucleotides read TGTGCCAGCAGTTTCGAGGGACTAGCGAGCCGAAAGACCCAGTACTTC. Together with reference TRBV28 and TRBJ2-5, the CDR3 gives the full variable domain: DVKVTQSSRYLVKRTGEKVFLECVQDMDHENMFWYRQDPGLGLRLIYFSYDVKMKEKGDIPEGYSVSREKKERFSLILESASTNQTSMYLCASSFEGLASRKTQYFGPGTRLLVL.

This clone was seen only once. The V and J genes are TRBV28 and TRBJ2-1, with 8 bases aligning to TRBD2. Trimming cost V 5 bases and J 2 bases; bases outside gene matches: 5. Looked up from germline, CDR1 is MDHEN and CDR2 is SYDVKM. This CDR3 region has 15 residues. CDR3 nucleotides: TGTGCCAGCAGTCGAACTAGCGGAACCTACAATGAGCAGTTCTTC. Its translation is CASSRTSGTYNEQFF.

The gene calls are TRBV9 and TRBJ1-6; 11 nucleotides line up with TRBD1. From germline, CDR1 is SGDLS and CDR2 YYNGEE. The CDR3 runs to 19 residues. Unmatched junction bases numbered 8, after V lost 0 bases and J lost 3 bases. The CDR3 protein is CASSVGDRGFHGYNSPLHF. CDR3 DNA: TGTGCCAGCAGCGTAGGGGACAGGGGGTTTCATGGCTATAATTCACCCCTCCACTTT. The whole variable domain, remainder taken from reference TRBV9 and TRBJ1-6, is DSGVTQTPKHLITATGQRVTLRCSPRSGDLSVYWYQQSLDQGLQFLIQYYNGEERAKGNILERFSAQQFPDLHSELNLSSLELGDSALYFCASSVGDRGFHGYNSPLHFGNGTRLTVT.

The rearrangement links TRBV6-5 to TRBJ1-1; D remains ambiguous. Between the trimmed V and J ends, which lost 6 bases and 3 bases, there was a span of 14 bases. CDR1 and CDR2 from the germline V gene are MNHEY and SVGAGI. The CDR3 length is 14 residues. The CDR3 region has the DNA TGTGCCAGCAGAAAAATCACCCGGGACACTGAAGCTTTCTTT. Translated, it gives CASRKITRDTEAFF.

The gene calls are TRBV10-3 and TRBJ2-7, with 11 bases lining up with TRBD2. The length of the CDR3 is 13 residues. Germline lookup yields CDR1 ENHRY and CDR2 SYGVKD. V shed 6 bases, J shed 3 bases, and the junction held 1 base outside the gene matches. The CDR3: CAIRLAGGYEQYF. The CDR3 coding sequence is TGTGCCATCAGGCTAGCGGGGGGCTACGAGCAGTACTTC.

The chain recombines TRBV12-5 with TRBJ1-2; 8 bases agree with TRBD1. The CDR3 sequence is 18 residues long. Trimming at V came to 0 bases and at J to 0 bases, leaving 9 bases not matched to a gene. Germline-derived CDR1 and CDR2 are LGHNT and FRNRAP. CDR3 amino acids: CASGLVSGGIGANYGYTF. CDR3 DNA: TGTGCTAGTGGTTTGGTATCAGGGGGCATAGGAGCTAACTATGGCTACACCTTC.

The CDR3 nucleotides are TGTGCCAGCAGCTACTCCGGACAGGGGTTCGAGCAGTACTTC. Encoded protein: CASSYSGQGFEQYF. V is TRBV5-5 and J is TRBJ2-7; TRBD1 agrees at 9 bases. V dropped 3 bases and J dropped 6; count of bases not matched to a gene: 7. Germline CDR1 is SGHKS and CDR2 is YYEKEE (reference sequence). The CDR3 sequence is 14 residues long.

The J gene is TRBJ1-6, the V gene TRBV19; D is uncertain. The germline V gene has CDR1 LNHDA and CDR2 SQIVND (reference sequence). CDR3 length equals 13 residues. The V gene lost 9 bases and the J gene lost 5 bases, with 11 bases spanning the gap. CDR3 in amino acids: CASRGANNSPLHF. The CDR3 DNA follows: TGTGCCAGCCGAGGCGCAAATAATTCACCCCTCCACTTT.

The rearrangement joins TRBV2 to TRBJ2-7; TRBD1 matches 8 bases. V gave up 11 bases and J gave up 5 bases; unmatched junction bases: 11. Germline-derived CDR1 and CDR2 are SNHLY and FYNNEI. The CDR3 covers 13 residues. CDR3 protein: CAWGRDRSHEQYF. Here the CDR3 DNA reads TGTGCCTGGGGCCGGGACAGGAGTCACGAGCAGTACTTC.

The chain is built from TRBV24-1 and TRBJ2-3; 12 bases agree with TRBD2. The germline gives CDR1 KGHDR, CDR2 SFDVKD. This CDR3 comprises 22 residues. V lost 3 bases to trimming and J lost 2 bases; unmatched junction nucleotides: 20. The CDR3 DNA is TGTGCCACCAGTGATCCTCTGATACCGGCCCCCACTAGCGGGAGGCTCACAGATACGCAGTATTTT. It specifies CATSDPLIPAPTSGRLTDTQYF.

The J gene is TRBJ1-2, the V gene TRBV2; the match to TRBD1 covers 10 bases. Germline V gene data show CDR1 as SNHLY and CDR2 as FYNNEI. This CDR3 is built from 15 residues. V shed 4 bases, J shed 0 bases, and the junction held 2 bases outside the gene matches. The CDR3 bases are TGTGCCAGCAGTGGGACAGGGGGAGCTAACTATGGCTACACCTTC. As protein: CASSGTGGANYGYTF. Using reference TRBV2 and TRBJ1-2 for the parts outside the CDR3, the full variable domain is EPEVTQTPSHQVTQMGQEVILRCVPISNHLYFYWYRQILGQKVEFLVSFYNNEISEKSEIFDDQFSVERPDGSNFTLKIRSTKLEDSAMYFCASSGTGGANYGYTFGSGTRLTVV.

The V gene is TRBV6-5, the J gene TRBJ2-3; 8 bases match TRBD2. The V and J ends lost 7 bases and 10 bases, in that order; junction bases with no gene match: 7. The CDR3 contains 12 residues. Per the germline V gene, CDR1 is MNHEY and CDR2 is SVGAGI. The CDR3 sequence is CASTTGLEAQYF. The CDR3 nucleotides are TGTGCCAGCACCACGGGACTAGAGGCGCAGTATTTT.

CDR3 residues: CASSRGLAGGRGELFF. As DNA, the CDR3 is TGTGCCAGCAGCAGAGGACTAGCGGGGGGACGTGGGGAGCTGTTTTTT. The chain has TRBV7-2 and TRBJ2-2; 14 positions agree with TRBD2. Germline CDR1 and CDR2: SGHTA and FQGNSA. CDR3 length equals 16 residues. V was clipped by 5 bases and J by 8 bases; unmatched bases: 7.

This chain links TRBV7-3 with TRBJ2-5; 7 positions match TRBD2. This CDR3 is 14 amino acids long. V lost 2 bases and J lost 5; bases outside the gene matches: 5. The V gene's germline CDR1 is SGHTA and CDR2 FQGTGA. CDR3 nucleotides: TGTGCCAGCAGCTTATTGGGGGGGACCGAGACCCAGTACTTC. Encoded protein: CASSLLGGTETQYF.

The rearrangement uses TRBV28 and TRBJ2-7, with 8 positions matching TRBD2. The CDR3 runs to 17 residues. Germline CDR1 and CDR2: MDHEN and SYDVKM. After removal of 5 bases from V and 3 bases from J, the junction contained 15 bases not matched to a gene. CDR3 sequence reads: CASSPTGSGTRLYEQYF. The CDR3 region has the DNA TGTGCCAGCAGTCCAACGGGGTCCGGGACTAGGCTCTACGAGCAGTACTTC.

The V and J genes are TRBV7-9 and TRBJ2-7; D may be TRBD2 (5 bases). The CDR3 runs to 12 residues. V shed 2 bases and J shed 6 bases, with 8 bases lying between them. Germline loops: CDR1 SEHNR, CDR2 FQNEAQ (reference sequence). CDR3 sequence reads: CASSLSGIEQYF. For the CDR3, the DNA is TGTGCCAGCAGCTTATCGGGGATCGAGCAGTACTTC.

This clone was detected once. The chain carries TRBV5-1 and TRBJ2-2; D gene ambiguous. The CDR3 is made up of 13 amino acids. Germline V gene data show CDR1 as SGHRS and CDR2 as YFSETQ. The V gene lost 0 bases and the J gene lost 5 bases, with 5 bases spanning the gap. CDR3: CASSLVGTGELFF. In nucleotides, the CDR3 is TGCGCCAGCAGCTTGGTCGGGACCGGGGAGCTGTTTTTT. The whole variable domain, remainder taken from reference TRBV5-1 and TRBJ2-2, is KAGVTQTPRYLIKTRGQQVTLSCSPISGHRSVSWYQQTPGQGLQFLFEYFSETQRNKGNFPGRFSGRQFSNSRSEMNVSTLELGDSALYLCASSLVGTGELFFGEGSRLTVL.

This chain links TRBV6-6 with TRBJ1-4, with 11 bases aligning to TRBD1. CDR1 and CDR2 (germline): MNHNY, SVGAGI (reference sequence). V trimming: 6 bases; J trimming: 7 bases; junction bases outside the gene matches: 4. The CDR3 spans 14 residues. Written as DNA, the CDR3 is TGTGCCAGCAGGGCCGGGACAGGGGGTGAAAAACTGTTTTTT. This gives the protein CASRAGTGGEKLFF.

This clone was observed once. The chain recombines TRBV13 with TRBJ2-1; 16 nucleotides agree with TRBD2. Germline loops: CDR1 PRHDT, CDR2 FYEKMQ (reference sequence). The CDR3 has 21 amino acids. J lost 0 bases, V lost 5 bases, and 13 bases had no gene match. Written as DNA, the CDR3 is TGTGCCAGCAGCCCCCTAGGAGGGACTAGCGGGGGGGAGAGCTCCTACAATGAGCAGTTCTTC. Residues: CASSPLGGTSGGESSYNEQFF.

The V gene is TRBV5-8, the J gene TRBJ2-7; the match to TRBD2 covers 11 bases. The V gene's germline CDR1 is SGHTS and CDR2 YDEGEE. With 0 bases clipped from V and 4 bases from J, the junction kept 0 bases outside the gene matches. The CDR3 contains 14 residues. The CDR3 sequence is CASSLASGRYEQYF. CDR3 coding DNA: TGTGCCAGCAGCTTGGCTAGCGGGAGGTACGAGCAGTACTTC.

The V call is TRBV4-1, the J call TRBJ2-3, with 8 bases matching TRBD2. This CDR3 contains 15 residues. Germline loops: CDR1 MGHRA, CDR2 YSYEKL. Trimming at V came to 1 base and at J to 0 bases, leaving 0 bases not matched to a gene. This CDR3 reads CASSQASGSTDTQYF. CDR3 in DNA: TGCGCCAGCAGCCAAGCTAGCGGGAGCACAGATACGCAGTATTTT.